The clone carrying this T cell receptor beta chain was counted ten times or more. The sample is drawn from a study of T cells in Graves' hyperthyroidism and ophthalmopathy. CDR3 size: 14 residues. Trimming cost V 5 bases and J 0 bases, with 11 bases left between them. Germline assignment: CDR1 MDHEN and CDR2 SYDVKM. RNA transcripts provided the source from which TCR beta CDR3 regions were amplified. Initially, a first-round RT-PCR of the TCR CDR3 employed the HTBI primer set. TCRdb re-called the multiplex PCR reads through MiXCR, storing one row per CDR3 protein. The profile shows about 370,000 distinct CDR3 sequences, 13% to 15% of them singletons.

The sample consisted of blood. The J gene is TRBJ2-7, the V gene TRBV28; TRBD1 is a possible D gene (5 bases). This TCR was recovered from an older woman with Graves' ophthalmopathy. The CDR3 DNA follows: TGTGCCAGCAGTCCCCCCGACAGCTCCTACGAGCAGTACTTC. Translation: CASSPPDSSYEQYF.